A single sample gave rise to the 32 T cell receptor beta chains below, sequenced in a study of chemoradiotherapy in HPV16-positive cancers. Repertoires were generated with immunoSEQ multiplex PCR, while TCRdb's copy carries only in-frame clones and drops some. The sample lists some 2,000 clones, over 65% seen once, with around 29% in the top ten. The sequencing here drew on tumor tissue, taken from a patient who underwent chemoradiotherapy. The origin of the receptors is a human donor with HPV-associated anogenital cancer.

This clone was counted once. J is TRBJ2-7 and V is TRBV10-3; D remains ambiguous. This CDR3 has 11 residues. Germline values: CDR1 ENHRY, CDR2 SYGVKD. Trimming pared 3 bases from V and 3 bases from J, leaving 3 bases between. CDR3 in amino acids: CAISDIYEQYF. As DNA, the CDR3 is TGTGCCATCAGTGATATCTACGAGCAGTACTTC.

This chain joins TRBV7-9 and TRBJ2-5; no firm D call. The CDR3 is made up of 14 amino acids. The germline gives CDR1 SEHNR, CDR2 FQNEAQ (reference sequence). V lost 5 bases and J 3 bases, leaving 13 bases between the germline ends. The DNA of the CDR3 is TGTGCCAGCAGCCCGGCCTTGAGAGAAGAGACCCAGTACTTC. Translation gives CASSPALREETQYF.

This clone was detected only a few times. Additional DNA sequences in this sample encode the identical CDR3. The chain links TRBV28 to TRBJ2-7; maybe TRBD1 (6 bases). The V end lost 5 bases, the J end lost 2 bases, and 10 bases lay between the germline ends. CDR1 is MDHEN and CDR2 is SYDVKM in the germline V gene. The CDR3 covers 13 residues. CDR3 DNA sequence: TGTGCCAGCAGTAACAGGGAACCCTACGAGCAGTACTTC. This gives the protein CASSNREPYEQYF. The whole variable domain, remainder taken from reference TRBV28 and TRBJ2-7, is DVKVTQSSRYLVKRTGEKVFLECVQDMDHENMFWYRQDPGLGLRLIYFSYDVKMKEKGDIPEGYSVSREKKERFSLILESASTNQTSMYLCASSNREPYEQYFGPGTRLTVT.

This clone was seen only once. The CDR3 nucleotides read TGTGCCAGCAGTGAGAACAGGAGGATCGACGGCTACACCTTC. Amino acid sequence: CASSENRRIDGYTF. The genes are TRBV2 and TRBJ1-2, with D possibly being TRBD1 (5 bases). The CDR3 covers 14 residues. Between the trimmed V and J ends, which lost 3 bases and 8 bases, there was a span of 16 bases. The germline V gene has CDR1 SNHLY and CDR2 FYNNEI. Full variable domain (rest looked up from reference TRBV2 and TRBJ1-2): EPEVTQTPSHQVTQMGQEVILRCVPISNHLYFYWYRQILGQKVEFLVSFYNNEISEKSEIFDDQFSVERPDGSNFTLKIRSTKLEDSAMYFCASSENRRIDGYTFGSGTRLTVV.

This clone is large by share. V and J are TRBV19 and TRBJ1-5; D call uncertain. Germline V gene sequence: CDR1 LNHDA, CDR2 SQIVND (reference sequence). Trimming pared 8 bases from V and 0 bases from J, leaving 5 bases between. The CDR3 covers 12 residues. The CDR3 DNA reads TGTGCCAGTTCTTATAGCAATCAGCCCCAGCATTTT. It yields the protein CASSYSNQPQHF.

The chain recombines TRBV5-4 with TRBJ1-1, with D perhaps TRBD1 (5 bases). Trimming pared 0 bases from V and 1 base from J, leaving 10 bases between. The length of the CDR3 is 15 residues. Germline assignment: CDR1 SGHNT and CDR2 YYREEE (reference sequence). CDR3 DNA: TGTGCCAGCAGCTTGGAGGGGAGGAGGAACACTGAAGCTTTCTTT. As protein: CASSLEGRRNTEAFF.

Relative to its sample, this clone is medium-sized. The gene calls are TRBV4-3 and TRBJ1-1; D gene ambiguous. Germline V gene lookup returns CDR1 LGHNA and CDR2 YSLEER. Trimming took off 0 bases at V and 6 bases at J, with 14 bases between the two ends. The CDR3 is 15 residues long. CDR3: CASSQDRGGRPEAFF. CDR3 DNA sequence: TGCGCCAGCAGCCAAGATCGAGGCGGGCGCCCTGAAGCTTTCTTT.

This clone was counted between two and nine times. This rearrangement joins TRBV4-3 to TRBJ1-1, with D tentatively TRBD1 (5 bases). The CDR3 totals 14 residues. Germline V gene lookup returns CDR1 LGHNA and CDR2 YSLEER. V lost 0 bases and J lost 12, with 17 bases in between. The CDR3 DNA sequence: TGCGCCAGCAGCCAAGATGTTCGGGGCGGCGGGACTTTCTTT. Residues: CASSQDVRGGGTFF.

The chain uses TRBV15 and TRBJ2-1; D may be TRBD2 (6 bases). The germline CDR1 and CDR2 sequences are LNHNV and YYDKDF (reference sequence). The V gene lost 4 bases and the J gene lost 8 bases, with 21 bases spanning the gap. The CDR3 has 16 residues. The CDR3 nucleotides read TGTGCCACCAGCACCCCCTTGAGGCCCCCGGGGGATGAGCAGTTCTTC. Amino acid sequence: CATSTPLRPPGDEQFF.

The V gene is TRBV10-3, the J gene TRBJ2-6; 8 nucleotides match TRBD1. The germline gives CDR1 ENHRY, CDR2 SYGVKD. The CDR3 is made up of 20 amino acids. V shed 0 bases, J shed 0 bases, and the junction held 10 bases outside the gene matches. DNA for the CDR3: TGTGCCATCAGTGAGTCGAGGGACAGGTTAGGGTACTCTGGGGCCAACGTCCTGACTTTC. It encodes CAISESRDRLGYSGANVLTF.

The chain has TRBV6-5 and TRBJ1-5; D remains unclear. Trimming removed 4 bases from V and 5 bases from J, with 9 bases in between. The CDR3 runs 13 residues. Germline V gene lookup returns CDR1 MNHEY and CDR2 SVGAGI. CDR3 coding DNA: TGTGCCAGCAGTTCGGTCTTAGATCAGCCCCAGCATTTT. It codes for CASSSVLDQPQHF.

The chain links TRBV15 to TRBJ2-3; D is perhaps TRBD2 (5 bases). CDR1 is LNHNV and CDR2 is YYDKDF in the germline V gene (reference sequence). V gave up 0 bases and J gave up 4 bases, with 11 bases separating them. The CDR3 sequence is 15 residues long. CDR3 bases: TGTGCCACCAGCAGAGAAAGTCTGGAGGCAGATACGCAGTATTTT. Translating gives CATSRESLEADTQYF.

The chain joins TRBV5-1 to TRBJ1-1; 10 positions agree with TRBD1. After removal of 3 bases from V and 4 bases from J, the junction contained 6 bases not matched to a gene. The CDR3 extends over 15 amino acids. Germline CDR1 reads SGHRS; CDR2 reads YFSETQ. In DNA form, the CDR3 reads TGCGCCAGCAGCTCGACAGGGGGCAGTGGCACTGAAGCTTTCTTT. Translating gives CASSSTGGSGTEAFF.

J is TRBJ2-1 and V is TRBV7-2, with 12 bases that match TRBD2. The CDR3 has 15 residues. The V gene's germline CDR1 is SGHTA and CDR2 FQGNSA. The junction had 6 bases not matched to a gene; V was cut back by 6 bases and J by 6 bases. The CDR3 is CASSRLAGGANEQFF. CDR3 nucleotide sequence: TGTGCCAGCAGTCGTCTAGCGGGAGGGGCCAATGAGCAGTTCTTC. Full variable domain (remainder filled in from reference TRBV7-2 and TRBJ2-1): GAGVSQSPSNKVTEKGKDVELRCDPISGHTALYWYRQSLGQGLEFLIYFQGNSAPDKSGLPSDRFSAERTGGSVSTLTIQRTQQEDSAVYLCASSRLAGGANEQFFGPGTRLTVL.

The rearrangement uses TRBV18 and TRBJ1-2; possible D gene TRBD1, 6 bases. Trimming cost V 3 bases and J 6 bases, with 8 bases left between them. This CDR3 comprises 12 residues. Germline V gene sequence: CDR1 KGHSH, CDR2 LQKENI. The CDR3 bases are TGTGCCAGCTCACCGTACAGGGATGGCTACACCTTC. It encodes CASSPYRDGYTF.

CDR3 sequence: CASSARTGFGSGANVLTF. In DNA form, the CDR3 reads TGTGCCAGCAGCGCACGGACAGGGTTCGGCTCTGGGGCCAACGTCCTGACTTTC. The chain employs TRBV11-2 and TRBJ2-6; the match to TRBD1 covers 8 bases. The CDR3 has 18 residues. V shed 5 bases, J shed 0 bases, and the junction held 9 bases outside the gene matches. Germline V lookup: CDR1 SGHAT, CDR2 FQNNGV.

V usage is TRBV4-1 and J usage is TRBJ1-4; 10 bases are a match to TRBD1. The CDR3 has 17 residues. V was clipped by 6 bases and J by 5 bases; unmatched bases: 12. Germline V gives CDR1 MGHRA, CDR2 YSYEKL. The CDR3 region is CASRIRDRGSSNEKLFF. The CDR3 coding sequence is TGCGCCAGCAGAATACGGGACAGGGGCAGCTCCAATGAAAAACTGTTTTTT.

The genes are TRBV7-9 and TRBJ1-1; 7 bases are a match to TRBD1. The V segment lost 5 bases and the J segment 0 bases; nucleotides outside the gene matches: 6. The germline V gene has CDR1 SEHNR and CDR2 FQNEAQ (reference sequence). There are 15 residues in the CDR3. The CDR3 is CASSQSGQLNTEAFF. As DNA, the CDR3 is TGTGCCAGCAGCCAATCGGGACAGCTGAACACTGAAGCTTTCTTT.

This clone was counted only a few times. The rearrangement uses TRBV18 and TRBJ2-7; 9 nucleotides agree with TRBD1. The junction had 1 base not matched to a gene; V was cut back by 5 bases and J by 2 bases. CDR3 length equals 13 residues. Germline lookup yields CDR1 KGHSH and CDR2 LQKENI. CDR3 sequence reads: CASSTGGPYEQYF. Here the CDR3 DNA reads TGTGCCAGCTCAACAGGGGGCCCCTACGAGCAGTACTTC.

The chain couples TRBV19 to TRBJ1-5; no clear D. Trimming removed 3 bases from V and 3 bases from J, with 12 bases in between. Germline values: CDR1 LNHDA, CDR2 SQIVND (reference sequence). The CDR3 runs 15 residues. The CDR3 nucleotides are TGTGCCAGTAGTATCAGTGCCCGCAACAATCAGCCCCAGCATTTT. Translation: CASSISARNNQPQHF.

The chain couples TRBV7-8 to TRBJ1-2; D gene unclear. Trimming left V 1 base short and J 8 bases short, with 17 bases between. This CDR3 has 15 residues. Germline CDR1 SGHVS, CDR2 FQNEAQ. In nucleotides, the CDR3 is TGTGCCAGCAGCTTAGGCATCACCGTTGATTACGGCTACACCTTC. This codes for CASSLGITVDYGYTF.

The V and J genes are TRBV9 and TRBJ2-1; TRBD2 matches 11 bases. This CDR3 comprises 17 residues. V lost 0 bases to trimming and J lost 7 bases; unmatched junction nucleotides: 9. The V gene's germline CDR1 is SGDLS and CDR2 YYNGEE. The CDR3 here is CASSVGPSGRLRNEQFF. In DNA form, the CDR3 reads TGTGCCAGCAGCGTAGGGCCTAGCGGGAGGTTGAGGAATGAGCAGTTCTTC.

This chain links TRBV14 with TRBJ2-5, with 7 bases identical to TRBD1. The germline V gene has CDR1 SGHDN and CDR2 FVKESK. The CDR3 runs to 14 residues. The ends lost 5 bases at V and 5 bases at J; junction bases unmatched: 8. The CDR3 loop reads CASSLQGLRETQYF. In DNA form, the CDR3 reads TGTGCCAGCAGCTTACAGGGGCTCCGGGAGACCCAGTACTTC.

This clone was recorded a few times. V and J are TRBV7-2 and TRBJ1-2, with 7 bases that match TRBD1. The CDR3 runs 12 residues. Germline values: CDR1 SGHTA, CDR2 FQGNSA. V was pared by 5 bases and J by 12 bases, with 9 bases of the junction left unmatched. CDR3 sequence reads: CASSTRGQVDTF. The DNA of the CDR3 is TGTGCCAGCAGCACCAGAGGACAGGTCGACACCTTC.

V usage is TRBV19 and J usage is TRBJ1-2; 7 nucleotides line up with TRBD1. CDR1 LNHDA and CDR2 SQIVND come from the germline V gene (reference sequence). V shed 4 bases, J shed 8 bases, and the junction held 7 bases outside the gene matches. The CDR3 is 13 residues long. As DNA, the CDR3 is TGTGCCAGTAGTAGGACAGGCCCCTTGGGCTACACCTTC. Amino acids: CASSRTGPLGYTF.

The rearrangement links TRBV25-1 to TRBJ2-2, with TRBD2 matching 7 bases. Germline trimming cut 6 bases from V and 4 bases from J; bases unmatched to any gene: 8. CDR1 is MGHDK, CDR2 SYGVNS, per germline. The CDR3 sequence is 15 residues long. For the CDR3, the DNA is TGTGCCAGCAGGTCATCTAGCGGAGTCACCGGGGAGCTGTTTTTT. As protein: CASRSSSGVTGELFF.

The V and J genes are TRBV5-6 and TRBJ2-5; D remains unclear. Trimming took 0 bases from V and 1 from J, leaving 4 bases between them. The CDR3 length is 13 residues. In germline, CDR1 is SGHDT, CDR2 YYEEEE. CDR3 nucleotide sequence: TGTGCCAGCAGCTTGGACAGCCAAGAGACCCAGTACTTC. It is translated as CASSLDSQETQYF.

This chain joins TRBV7-2 and TRBJ1-3; tentative D call: TRBD1 (5 bases). Per germline, CDR1 SGHTA and CDR2 FQGNSA. V lost 4 bases and J 2 bases, leaving 15 bases between the germline ends. The CDR3 runs 16 residues. This CDR3 is CASSSGGGRPGNTIYF. The CDR3 nucleotides are TGTGCCAGCAGCTCGGGCGGGGGGAGACCTGGAAACACCATATATTTT.

V and J are TRBV10-1 and TRBJ1-2; 7 nucleotides line up with TRBD1. Germline CDR1 and CDR2: WNHNN and SYGVQD (reference sequence). The V segment lost 5 bases and the J segment 5 bases; nucleotides outside the gene matches: 5. This CDR3 has 13 amino acids. CDR3 coding DNA: TGCGCCAGCAGTTCCGGGACAGCTTATGGCTACACCTTC. This codes for CASSSGTAYGYTF.

The count of this clone is one. The chain carries TRBV5-1 and TRBJ2-7; no clear D gene. This CDR3 comprises 15 residues. The V gene lost 4 bases and the J gene lost 5 bases, with 19 bases spanning the gap. In germline, CDR1 is SGHRS, CDR2 YFSETQ. The CDR3 nucleotides read TGCGCCAGCAGCCCCACGGCAGCCAGTAATGACGAGCAGTACTTC. It encodes CASSPTAASNDEQYF.

This clone has a single count. V is TRBV6-5 and J is TRBJ2-5; possibly TRBD1 for D (6 bases). The germline V gene has CDR1 MNHEY and CDR2 SVGAGI. V lost 9 bases, J lost 0 bases, and 11 bases lay in between. The CDR3 spans 13 residues. The CDR3 DNA follows: TGTGCCAGTCAAAGGGGGTACCAAGAGACCCAGTACTTC. As protein: CASQRGYQETQYF.

The chain employs TRBV11-3 and TRBJ2-5; no clear D. Trimming took off 3 bases at V and 4 bases at J, with 3 bases between the two ends. The CDR3 loop spans 11 amino acids. CDR1 and CDR2 from the germline V gene are SGHNT and YENEEA. CDR3 protein: CASSFIETQYF. DNA for the CDR3: TGTGCCAGCAGCTTTATAGAGACCCAGTACTTC.